One sample yielded the 10 T cell receptor beta chains listed below, sequenced in a study of blood T cell repertoires in COVID-19. Sequencing used immunoSEQ multiplex PCR; TCRdb keeps in-frame clones, though not all of them. The repertoire includes 90,000 to 120,000 clones, more than 70% of them detected once, and approximately 4.9% sits in the top ten. The sequenced material came from peripheral blood. The receptors were sampled from a man aged 40-49 years with active or convalescent COVID-19.

This chain uses TRBV28 with TRBJ2-7; TRBD2 is a possible D gene (5 bases). The CDR3 is 11 residues long. V was shortened by 5 bases and J by 4 bases, with 6 bases between the two germline ends. Germline V CDR1 and CDR2: MDHEN, SYDVKM. CDR3 amino acids: CASSEGYEQYF. CDR3 bases: TGTGCCAGCAGTGAGGGATACGAGCAGTACTTC.

The J gene is TRBJ2-7, the V gene TRBV27; TRBD2 matches at 8 bases. The CDR3 loop spans 15 amino acids. CDR1 and CDR2 (germline): MNHEY, SMNVEV (reference sequence). Trimming at V came to 5 bases and at J to 5 bases, leaving 11 bases not matched to a gene. DNA for the CDR3: TGTGCCAGCAGTCGTAGTCGGGGGGGCCTAGACGAGCAGTACTTC. This translates into CASSRSRGGLDEQYF.

The rearrangement uses TRBV27 and TRBJ1-4, with D possibly being TRBD1 (6 bases). CDR3 size: 14 residues. The V end was cut by 3 bases, the J end by 7 bases, with 12 bases between. Germline V gene sequence: CDR1 MNHEY, CDR2 SMNVEV (reference sequence). The CDR3 nucleotides are TGTGCCAGCAGTTTCGGGGGGCAGGGTGAAAAACTGTTTTTT. It encodes CASSFGGQGEKLFF.

CDR3 residues: CASSPRETKNIQYF. The CDR3 coding sequence is TGTGCCAGCAGTCCGAGGGAGACCAAAAACATTCAGTACTTC. The chain links TRBV7-9 to TRBJ2-4, with TRBD2 as a possible D gene (5 bases). This CDR3 has 14 amino acids. V shed 6 bases and J shed 2 bases, with 11 bases lying between them. Germline-derived CDR1 and CDR2 are SEHNR and FQNEAQ (reference sequence).

This clone was observed a handful of times. J is TRBJ2-7 and V is TRBV4-1; D is unresolved. The CDR3 runs to 13 residues. V was pared by 0 bases and J by 2 bases, with 5 bases between. Germline CDR1 MGHRA, CDR2 YSYEKL. The CDR3 spells CASSQDHTYEQYF. In DNA, the CDR3 is TGCGCCAGCAGCCAAGATCACACCTACGAGCAGTACTTC.

The genes are TRBV9 and TRBJ2-7, with a possible D match to TRBD2 (5 bases). Trimming pared 0 bases from V and 0 bases from J, leaving 7 bases between. This CDR3 contains 14 residues. From germline, CDR1 is SGDLS and CDR2 YYNGEE. The CDR3 region has the DNA TGTGCCAGCAGCGTAGATGCGGGCTCCTACGAGCAGTACTTC. Its translation: CASSVDAGSYEQYF.

V usage is TRBV19 and J usage is TRBJ1-1; no definite D call. Germline assignment: CDR1 LNHDA and CDR2 SQIVND (reference sequence). The CDR3 runs to 15 residues. V shed 2 bases and J shed 4 bases, with 14 bases lying between them. The CDR3 is CASSINEGAFTEAFF. For the CDR3, the DNA is TGTGCCAGTAGTATAAACGAGGGAGCGTTCACTGAAGCTTTCTTT. The full variable domain, completed using reference TRBV19 and TRBJ1-1, is DGGITQSPKYLFRKEGQNVTLSCEQNLNHDAMYWYRQDPGQGLRLIYYSQIVNDFQKGDIAEGYSVSREKKESFPLTVTSAQKNPTAFYLCASSINEGAFTEAFFGQGTRLTVV.

The genes are TRBV29-1 and TRBJ1-5; TRBD1 is a possible D gene (6 bases). The V end was cut by 5 bases, the J end by 6 bases, with 17 bases between. The germline V gene has CDR1 SQVTM and CDR2 ANQGSEA. The length of the CDR3 is 14 residues. The CDR3 coding sequence is TGCAGCGTTTCAGAAGGGGGATGGGGTCAGCCCCAGCATTTT. Protein sequence: CSVSEGGWGQPQHF.

This chain connects TRBV18 to TRBJ1-1; the match to TRBD1 covers 9 bases. The CDR3 totals 17 residues. V shed 0 bases and J 4 bases; nucleotides not matched to a gene: 9. The germline V gene encodes CDR1 KGHSH and CDR2 LQKENI. DNA for the CDR3: TGTGCCAGCTCACCACCCGGACAGGGGCCTAGGGTCACTGAAGCTTTCTTT. Protein: CASSPPGQGPRVTEAFF.

This clone has just a few counts. J is TRBJ1-4 and V is TRBV5-1; D is possibly TRBD1 (5 bases). The V and J ends lost 1 base and 0 bases respectively, with 10 bases between them. This CDR3 has 16 residues. Germline-derived CDR1 and CDR2 are SGHRS and YFSETQ. For the CDR3, the DNA is TGCGCCAGCAGCTTGTTGGGCAGGGCAACTAATGAAAAACTGTTTTTT. Translated: CASSLLGRATNEKLFF.